This T cell receptor (beta chain) was recorded in a study of T cell clonality in common variable immunodeficiency. Study outcomes and limitations: Fewer deletions and N-nucleotide insertions were reportedly seen in common variable immunodeficiency TCR beta sequences. CVID subjects had higher TCRbeta clonality than healthy controls, most marked in about a third.

Assay: immunoSEQ multiplex PCR; the TCRdb copy retains only in-frame clones and omits some. Listed for the sample are about 34,000 clones, none seen a single time. Remarks on this clone: What it binds is unknown. The read stops 3 residues short of the end of the CDR3; the missing end is completed from the germline J gene.

Blood came from CVID subjects not ill and not taking immunomodulatory or immunosuppressive medication. Each donor provided roughly 5 to 8 ml of heparinized whole blood. This CDR3 is built from 14 residues. CDR1 and CDR2 (germline): SGHVS, FQNEAQ. V lost 5 bases to trimming and J lost 3 bases; unmatched junction nucleotides: 5. The sample consisted of peripheral blood mononuclear cells. The chain is built from TRBV7-8 and TRBJ2-7, with 9 bases fitting TRBD1. The receptor was isolated from a human donor with common variable immunodeficiency. This CDR3 is CASSETGGGYEQYF. The DNA read from the CDR3 is TGTGCCAGCAGCGAGACAGGGGGGGGCTACGAG.